Each of the 9 T cell receptor beta chains below was sequenced from the same sample in a study of T cells in women clearing cervical HPV infection. Sequenced by immunoSEQ multiplex PCR; TCRdb stores in-frame clones only, minus some. This sample's table reports tens of thousands of clones. Sequencing was performed on blood buffy coat. The receptors here all came from a woman between 18 and 69 years old with a cervical HPV16 infection that either progressed to CIN3+ or cleared (not recorded which).

On this clone: The CDR3 goes on 3 residues after the read ends, and that part is filled in from the germline J gene. The chain uses TRBV19 and TRBJ2-2; the D gene is possibly TRBD1 (6 bases). Trimming cost V 0 bases and J 4 bases, with 12 bases left between them. This CDR3 has 16 residues. Germline loops: CDR1 LNHDA, CDR2 SQIVND (reference sequence). The CDR3 is CASSIEGGTRTGELFF. The sequenced CDR3 bases are TGTGCCAGTAGTATAGAAGGGGGAACACGCACCGGGGAG.

Regarding this clone: One end of the junction fails to match germline, which may point to a read error. Read data end 3 residues before the CDR3 end; the end is taken from the germline J gene. This chain connects TRBV4-1 to TRBJ2-1; D remains ambiguous. Germline CDR1 reads MGHRA; CDR2 reads YSYEKL. This CDR3 is 16 amino acids long. The CDR3 bases that were read are TGCACCAGCAGCCAAGATGGGCGCTTCTCCTGGAATGAG. It specifies CTSSQDGRFSWNE. From start to end, the CDR3 is CTSSQDGRFSWNEQFF.

With respect to this clone: With the read ending 3 residues before the CDR3 end, the germline J gene is used to fill in that end. The V call is TRBV7-9, the J call TRBJ1-2; the D is unclear. V was shortened by 5 bases and J by 6 bases, with 13 bases between the two germline ends. The CDR3 runs 13 residues. Germline lookup yields CDR1 SEHNR and CDR2 FQNEAQ (reference sequence). The sequenced part of the CDR3 DNA is TGTGCCAGCAGCCCGGACTTGACCCATGGC. This sequence encodes CASSPDLTHG. The full-length CDR3 reads as CASSPDLTHGYTF.

Note on this clone: The read is 3 residues too short to cover the CDR3 end, so that end is filled in from the germline J gene. The rearrangement uses TRBV2 and TRBJ2-7; 7 bases are shared with TRBD1. Germline V lookup: CDR1 SNHLY, CDR2 FYNNEI. The CDR3 loop spans 13 amino acids. The junction had 3 bases not matched to a gene; V was cut back by 5 bases and J by 2 bases. The DNA read from the CDR3 is TGTGCCAGCAGTCCGCAGGGGGCCTACGAG. Its translation is CASSPQGAYE. The full CDR3 protein reads CASSPQGAYEQYF. Combining the CDR3 with reference TRBV2 and TRBJ2-7 gives the whole variable domain EPEVTQTPSHQVTQMGQEVILRCVPISNHLYFYWYRQILGQKVEFLVSFYNNEISEKSEIFDDQFSVERPDGSNFTLKIRSTKLEDSAMYFCASSPQGAYEQYFGPGTRLTVT.

About this clone: The sequenced fragment ends 3 residues before the CDR3 boundary, so the rest is inferred from the germline J gene. V gene TRBV19 combines with J gene TRBJ1-4; D is perhaps TRBD1 (6 bases). Germline V gene lookup returns CDR1 LNHDA and CDR2 SQIVND (reference sequence). CDR3 length equals 12 residues. The CDR3 reads CASSKGGSPLFF. The CDR3 DNA, read in part, is TGTGCCAGTAGTAAAGGGGGATCACCA.

As for this clone: Its ends do not fully match the called genes, so a read error is possible. The CDR3: CASSQDPSVYEQYF. The sequenced CDR3 bases are TGCGCCAGCAGCCAAGACCCCAGCGTCTACGAG. The V and J genes are TRBV4-2 and TRBJ2-7; D not certain. From the germline J gene comes the end of the CDR3, since the read stops 3 residues before it. Per germline, CDR1 LGHNA and CDR2 YNFKEQ. This CDR3 has 14 residues.

A remark on this clone: The observed sequence ends 3 residues before the CDR3 terminus, with the missing tail filled in from the germline J gene. The V and J genes are TRBV20-1 and TRBJ2-5; D gene ambiguous. V was trimmed by 3 bases and J by 5 bases, leaving 13 bases between them. CDR3 size: 13 residues. Germline loops: CDR1 DFQATT, CDR2 SNEGSKA (reference sequence). CDR3 DNA (partial): TGCAGTGCTAGTGGGCTCGTAGGGGAGACC. Its protein is CSASGLVGET. In full, the CDR3 reads CSASGLVGETQYF.

Worth noting for this clone: The missing CDR3 end, 3 residues past where the read stops, is filled in from the germline J gene. The identical CDR3 is also encoded by other nucleotide sequences in the sample. The chain joins TRBV7-7 to TRBJ2-5; 9 bases map to TRBD2. Trimming at V came to 3 bases and at J to 4 bases, leaving 6 bases not matched to a gene. Germline V gene data show CDR1 as SSHAT and CDR2 as FNYEAQ (reference sequence). CDR3 length: 15 amino acids. Incomplete CDR3 DNA: TGTGCCAGCAGCTTGGGGGCGGGGGGGGCAGAGACC. This encodes CASSLGAGGAET. The CDR3 as a whole reads CASSLGAGGAETQYF.

On this clone itself: The CDR3 is cut off 3 residues early in the read; its end comes from the germline J gene. V gene TRBV2 combines with J gene TRBJ1-2; TRBD1 might be the D (5 bases). The CDR3 length is 13 residues. Germline assignment: CDR1 SNHLY and CDR2 FYNNEI. CDR3 DNA, as far as it was read: TGTGCCACAGGGACTACCCAAGCCTACGAC. Amino acids: CATGTTQAYD. The full CDR3 protein reads CATGTTQAYDYTF.